What follows is one TCR beta chain and its context. What it binds is not known. This CDR3 is built from 14 residues. Germline V lookup: CDR1 MDHEN, CDR2 SYDVKM. V was trimmed by 6 bases and J by 4 bases, leaving 15 bases between them. The assay was immunoSEQ multiplex PCR, and TCRdb's table has in-frame clones only and misses some. Here the sample spans fewer than 9,500 clones, about 91% being singletons. The sample comes from a study of T cells after posttransplantation cyclophosphamide. Findings of the study overall: Recipient CMV seropositivity and CMV reactivation strongly tracked TRB clonality.

The sequencing sample was made of CD4+ T cells sorted from blood. The source is a woman aged 50 to 60 in good health and a related stem cell transplant donor. This sequence joins TRBV28 and TRBJ1-1, with TRBD1 as a possible D gene (6 bases). DNA of the CDR3: TGTGCCAGCAGCCGGACGGGGGGCGGCACTGAAGCTTTCTTT. Its translation: CASSRTGGGTEAFF.